These 21 T cell receptor beta chains were sequenced from one sample in a study of T cells in women clearing cervical HPV infection. Using immunoSEQ multiplex PCR, the repertoire was profiled, and TCRdb retains in-frame clones only, with some absent. The sample has roughly 13,000 clones, and its top ten clones hold about a tenth. Specimen: blood buffy coat. The receptors were sampled from a woman aged 18 to 75 with a cervical HPV16 infection that either progressed to CIN3+ or cleared (not recorded which).

Details on this clone: Read data end 3 residues before the CDR3 end; the end is taken from the germline J gene. The chain uses TRBV4-1 and TRBJ1-1; a weak D match, TRBD1 (5 bases). The CDR3 has 14 amino acids. V was clipped by 0 bases and J by 1 base, with 6 bases between them. Looked up from germline, CDR1 is MGHRA and CDR2 is YSYEKL. CDR3 sequence reads: CASSQERGNTEAFF. The CDR3 DNA, read in part, is TGCGCCAGCAGCCAAGAAAGGGGGAACACTGAA.

A note on this clone: Read coverage stops 3 residues before the CDR3 terminus; the germline J gene supplies the remainder. The J gene is TRBJ1-1, the V gene TRBV7-2; 7 positions match TRBD1. The germline V gene has CDR1 SGHTA and CDR2 FQGNSA. CDR3 size: 14 residues. The covered CDR3 bases are TGTGCCAGCAGGAGGGACAGCGAAACGGGAAAA. Its protein product is CASRRDSETGK. Given in full, the CDR3 is CASRRDSETGKAFF.

CDR3 DNA (partial): TGTGCCAGTAATCCTAGCGGGGTGATAGGGACG. Translation gives CASNPSGVIGT. The CDR3 in full is CASNPSGVIGTQYF. V gene TRBV19 combines with J gene TRBJ2-3; 9 nucleotides align to TRBD2. The read gets to within 3 residues of the CDR3 end, and the germline J gene fills in the rest. Germline V CDR1 and CDR2: LNHDA, SQIVND (reference sequence). The CDR3 extends over 14 amino acids.

With regard to this clone: The sequence runs out 3 residues before the end of the CDR3; the remainder is reconstructed from the germline J gene. The chain recombines TRBV19 with TRBJ1-5, with D perhaps matching TRBD1 (5 bases). The CDR3 has 13 residues. The germline CDR1 and CDR2 sequences are LNHDA and SQIVND (reference sequence). V was shortened by 11 bases and J by 3 bases, with 14 bases between the two germline ends. Partial CDR3 DNA: TGTGCCGCCAGCAGGGACTACAATCAGCCC. This codes for CAASRDYNQP. The whole CDR3 sequence is CAASRDYNQPQHF.

A remark on this clone: The read terminates 3 residues before the CDR3 end, so the remaining end is supplied by the germline J gene. V and J are TRBV14 and TRBJ1-2; 9 bases line up with TRBD1. The CDR3 runs 15 residues. CDR1 is SGHDN, CDR2 FVKESK, per germline. The CDR3 sequence is CASSQGQGIVYDYTF. CDR3 DNA, as far as it was read: TGTGCCAGCAGCCAGGGACAGGGAATAGTCTACGAC.

Concerning this clone itself: The read falls 3 residues short of the CDR3 end, and the missing part is taken from the germline J gene. V usage is TRBV18 and J usage is TRBJ1-1; tentatively, D is TRBD1 (5 bases). This CDR3 has 15 amino acids. Between the trimmed V and J ends, which lost 3 bases and 3 bases, there was a span of 14 bases. CDR1 KGHSH and CDR2 LQKENI come from the germline V gene. Here the CDR3 reads CASSPRQGDDTEAFF. Incomplete CDR3 DNA: TGTGCCAGCTCACCCAGGCAGGGAGATGACACTGAA.

As for this clone: The CDR3 end falls 3 residues outside the read, so it is completed with the germline J gene. The chain combines TRBV11-2 with TRBJ2-4; 10 positions agree with TRBD1. Per the germline V gene, CDR1 is SGHAT and CDR2 is FQNNGV. This CDR3 has 14 residues. CDR3 residues: CASSTRQGAETQYF. The covered CDR3 bases are TGTGCCAGCAGCACTCGACAGGGGGCAGAGACT.

As concerns this clone: The CDR3 end is not reached by the read, which stops 3 residues before it; the germline J gene fills it in. This rearrangement joins TRBV5-6 to TRBJ2-2; a weak D match, TRBD1 (6 bases). V gave up 1 base and J gave up 6 bases, with 13 bases separating them. Germline-derived CDR1 and CDR2 are SGHDT and YYEEEE. There are 15 residues in the CDR3. The CDR3 DNA, read in part, is TGTGCCAGCAGCTTGAGGGACACAATGGCCGGGGAG. It translates to CASSLRDTMAGE. The entire CDR3 protein reads CASSLRDTMAGELFF.

Comments on this clone: The read finishes 3 residues shy of the CDR3 end, and the germline J gene is used to complete it. The chain combines TRBV29-1 with TRBJ2-3; D could derive from TRBD1 or TRBD2 (6 bases each). V shed 7 bases and J shed 6 bases, with 17 bases lying between them. The CDR3 totals 13 residues. Per germline, CDR1 SQVTM and CDR2 ANQGSEA. Partial CDR3 DNA: TGCAGCGCCGGAGGGCCCCAGGGGGATACG. This encodes CSAGGPQGDT. The whole CDR3 sequence is CSAGGPQGDTQYF.

On this clone itself: The CDR3 end falls 3 residues outside the read, so it is completed with the germline J gene. V usage is TRBV5-6 and J usage is TRBJ2-3, with 7 positions matching TRBD2. The CDR3 covers 14 residues. J gave up 3 bases and V 6 bases, and 7 bases lay outside the gene matches. From germline, CDR1 is SGHDT and CDR2 YYEEEE. The CDR3 reads CASTLTSPTDTQYF. The DNA read from the CDR3 is TGTGCCAGCACCCTGACTAGCCCTACAGATACG.

To note about this clone: The sequenced fragment ends 3 residues before the CDR3 boundary, so the rest is inferred from the germline J gene. The chain carries TRBV20-1 and TRBJ2-5; 8 bases align to TRBD2. V shed 6 bases and J 3 bases; nucleotides not matched to a gene: 12. Germline V gives CDR1 DFQATT, CDR2 SNEGSKA (reference sequence). The CDR3 sequence is 15 residues long. The sequenced part of the CDR3 DNA is TGCAGTGCCGCGGGACTAGTCCTACTCAAAGAGACC. It yields the protein CSAAGLVLLKET. The complete CDR3 protein is CSAAGLVLLKETQYF.

The CDR3 protein is CASSLGQGANQPQHF. Partial CDR3 DNA: TGTGCCAGCTCCCTCGGACAGGGTGCCAATCAGCCC. This chain connects TRBV12-3 or TRBV12-4 to TRBJ1-5, with 8 positions matching TRBD1. The read halts 3 residues ahead of the CDR3 end, with the missing end drawn from the germline J gene. This CDR3 comprises 15 residues. The ends lost 8 bases at V and 3 bases at J; junction bases unmatched: 9.

A word on this clone: The read ends 3 residues before the CDR3 terminus; that terminus is restored from the germline J gene. The chain combines TRBV7-2 with TRBJ2-5; TRBD2 is a possible D gene (7 bases). In germline, CDR1 is SGHTA, CDR2 FQGNSA. The CDR3 spans 14 residues. Trimming left V 10 bases short and J 4 bases short, with 19 bases between. The CDR3 region is CATKGGSSLETQYF. The sequenced CDR3 bases are TGTGCCACCAAGGGGGGGAGTTCCCTAGAGACC.

CDR3 loop: CASSLDWTNPGEQYF. The covered CDR3 bases are TGTGCCAGCAGCTTGGATTGGACAAACCCGGGCGAG. V gene TRBV5-6 combines with J gene TRBJ2-7; perhaps TRBD1 as D (5 bases). The sequence runs out 3 residues before the end of the CDR3; the remainder is reconstructed from the germline J gene. The CDR3 contains 15 residues. Deletions cut 0 bases from V and 6 bases from J, with 16 bases between. Germline V CDR1 and CDR2: SGHDT, YYEEEE.

A word on this clone: The read halts 3 residues ahead of the CDR3 end, with the missing end drawn from the germline J gene. V usage is TRBV2 and J usage is TRBJ2-7; 7 bases map to TRBD2. V gave up 7 bases and J gave up 3 bases; unmatched junction bases: 6. This CDR3 region has 13 residues. CDR1 and CDR2 (germline): SNHLY, FYNNEI. CDR3 DNA, as far as it was read: TGTGCCAGCATGGCGGGGGAGTACTACGAG. Its protein product is CASMAGEYYE. The entire CDR3 reads CASMAGEYYEQYF.

This clone is identified as medium-sized from frequency. The CDR3 goes on 3 residues after the read ends, and that part is filled in from the germline J gene. This chain joins TRBV19 and TRBJ2-5, with D tentatively TRBD2 (7 bases). In germline, CDR1 is LNHDA, CDR2 SQIVND (reference sequence). This CDR3 comprises 14 residues. Trimming pared 5 bases from V and 4 bases from J, leaving 14 bases between. The DNA read from the CDR3 is TGTGCCAGTAGTGTAAGGGGGGGGCGAGAGACC. Residues: CASSVRGGRET. The full-length CDR3 reads as CASSVRGGRETQYF.

On this clone: The read finishes 3 residues shy of the CDR3 end, and the germline J gene is used to complete it. The genes are TRBV2 and TRBJ1-2; TRBD1 is a possible D gene (5 bases). Trimming pared 8 bases from V and 6 bases from J, leaving 16 bases between. The CDR3 spans 13 residues. Germline V gene data show CDR1 as SNHLY and CDR2 as FYNNEI. The sequenced CDR3 bases are TGTGCCAGCTCCGCCCAGGGTTTTAATGGC. Amino acids: CASSAQGFNG. From start to end, the CDR3 is CASSAQGFNGYTF.

Turning to this clone: The read falls 3 residues short of the CDR3 end, and the missing part is taken from the germline J gene. The rearrangement joins TRBV6-2 or TRBV6-3 to TRBJ2-2; D is perhaps TRBD1 (5 bases). Per the germline V gene, CDR1 is MNHEY and CDR2 is SVGEGT. The CDR3 is 15 residues long. CDR3 region: CASSYRGRTDEKLFF. Partial CDR3 DNA: TGTGCCAGCAGTTACAGGGGAAGGACCGATGAAAAG.

Comment on this clone: The read ends 3 residues early relative to the CDR3; the germline J gene fills the gap. The chain employs TRBV19 and TRBJ1-2; 8 bases are shared with TRBD1. Germline CDR1 reads LNHDA; CDR2 reads SQIVND (reference sequence). CDR3 length: 16 amino acids. Trimming at V came to 4 bases and at J to 4 bases, leaving 11 bases not matched to a gene. The sequenced part of the CDR3 DNA is TGTGCCAGTAGTACTGACAGGGGAGATGTGACCTATGGC. Translation: CASSTDRGDVTYG. The whole CDR3 reads CASSTDRGDVTYGYTF.

Notes on this clone: The read terminates 3 residues before the CDR3 end, so the remaining end is supplied by the germline J gene. V gene TRBV2 combines with J gene TRBJ2-6; TRBD2 might be the D (5 bases). The germline CDR1 and CDR2 sequences are SNHLY and FYNNEI. The CDR3 has 16 residues. V shed 3 bases and J shed 4 bases, with 13 bases lying between them. This CDR3 is CASSDRGSSGANVLTF. The CDR3 bases that were read are TGTGCCAGCAGTGACCGAGGGTCTAGCGGGGCCAACGTC. The full variable domain, its missing parts supplied by reference TRBV2 and TRBJ2-6, is EPEVTQTPSHQVTQMGQEVILRCVPISNHLYFYWYRQILGQKVEFLVSFYNNEISEKSEIFDDQFSVERPDGSNFTLKIRSTKLEDSAMYFCASSDRGSSGANVLTFGAGSRLTVL.

Regarding this clone: The read terminates 3 residues ahead of where the CDR3 ends, so the germline J gene completes it. The chain has TRBV5-1 and TRBJ2-3; possibly TRBD2 for D (6 bases). CDR3 size: 15 residues. The V end was cut by 0 bases, the J end by 0 bases, with 8 bases between. Looked up from germline, CDR1 is SGHRS and CDR2 is YFSETQ. CDR3 bases read: TGCGCCAGCAGCTTGGCGGGGACTAGCACAGATACG. This codes for CASSLAGTSTDT. In full, the CDR3 is CASSLAGTSTDTQYF.